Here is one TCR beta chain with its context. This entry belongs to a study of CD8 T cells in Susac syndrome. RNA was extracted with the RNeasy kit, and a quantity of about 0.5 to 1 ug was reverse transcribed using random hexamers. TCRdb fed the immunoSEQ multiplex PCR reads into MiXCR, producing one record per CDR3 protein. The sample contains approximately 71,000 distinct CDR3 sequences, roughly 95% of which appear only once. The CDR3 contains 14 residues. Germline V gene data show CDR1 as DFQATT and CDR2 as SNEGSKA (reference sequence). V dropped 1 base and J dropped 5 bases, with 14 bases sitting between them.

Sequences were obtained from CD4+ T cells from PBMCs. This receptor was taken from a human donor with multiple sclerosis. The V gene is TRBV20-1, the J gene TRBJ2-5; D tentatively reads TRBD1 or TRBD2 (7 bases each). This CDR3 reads CSARGQGGMETQYF. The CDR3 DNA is TGCAGTGCTAGAGGGCAGGGGGGGATGGAGACCCAGTACTTC.